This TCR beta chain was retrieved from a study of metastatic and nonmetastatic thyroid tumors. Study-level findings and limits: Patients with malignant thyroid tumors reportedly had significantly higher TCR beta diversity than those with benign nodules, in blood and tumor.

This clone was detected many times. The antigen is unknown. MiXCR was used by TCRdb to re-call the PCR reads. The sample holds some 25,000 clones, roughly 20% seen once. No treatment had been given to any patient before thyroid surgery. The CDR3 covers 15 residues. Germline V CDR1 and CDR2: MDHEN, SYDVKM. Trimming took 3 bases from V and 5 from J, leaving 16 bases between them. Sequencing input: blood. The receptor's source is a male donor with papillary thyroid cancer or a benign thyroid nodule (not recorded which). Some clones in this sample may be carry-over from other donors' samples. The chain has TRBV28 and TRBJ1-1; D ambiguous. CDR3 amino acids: CASSFGTVEITEAFF. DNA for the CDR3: TGTGCCAGCAGTTTCGGTACGGTGGAGATTACTGAAGCTTTCTTT.